Detailed here is one TCR beta chain. Its target is unknown. CD45RO-negative, CCR7-positively selected cells formed the naive CD8 fraction, excluding terminally differentiated effector memory CD45RA+ cells. The data are from a study of shared clonotypes between healthy human individuals. Study findings and constraints: Memory subsets generally showed smaller estimated richness than naive subsets did. Generation probabilities were higher for clonotypes shared across all four sorted-subset donors than for unshared ones.

Germline lookup yields CDR1 LNHNV and CDR2 YYDKDF (reference sequence). The CDR3 runs to 13 residues. The V end lost 0 bases, the J end lost 9 bases, and 9 bases lay between the germline ends. An assay was performed, and its level was deep. As processed by the authors: ImmunoSEQ sequences covered only the junction and lacked quality scores; filtering therefore differed. Assay: immunoSEQ multiplex PCR; the TCRdb copy retains only in-frame clones and omits some. That table furnishes V, J and clone size, whereas the DNA furnished D and trimming. The data contain about 2 million clones, roughly 94% of them seen just once; the ten biggest clones take up 1% to 1.5%.

Sequenced input: naive CD8+ T cells sorted from blood. The V gene is TRBV15, the J gene TRBJ2-1; the D gene is possibly TRBD2 (5 bases). This receptor was identified in a man between 18 and 29 years old in good health. The CDR3 DNA sequence: TGTGCCACCAGCAGAGATCGGGGTAGTGAGCAGTTCTTC. This encodes CATSRDRGSEQFF.